One and the same sample provided the 24 T cell receptor beta chains below, sequenced in a study of CD8+ T cells in alopecia areata. The treatment: oral pan-JAK inhibitor, 5-10 mg twice daily. RNA, once extracted, was reverse transcribed into cDNA for use as the sequencing template. The data were produced by immunoSEQ multiplex PCR, yet TCRdb's version contains in-frame clones alone and is incomplete. The sample includes around 300,000 clones, around 64% of them seen just once. Sample: CD4+ T cells sorted from blood, taken around week 53, from a patient treated with tofacitinib. The receptors were gathered from a human donor with alopecia areata.

The rearrangement joins TRBV30 to TRBJ1-1; D is ambiguous. The CDR3 sequence is 10 residues long. CDR1 is GTSNPN, CDR2 SVGIG, per germline (reference sequence). V lost 3 bases and J lost 5, with 4 bases in between. The CDR3 is CAWRVTEAFF. The CDR3 coding sequence is TGTGCCTGGAGAGTGACTGAAGCTTTCTTT.

V and J are TRBV29-1 and TRBJ1-2; perhaps TRBD1 as D (5 bases). CDR1 and CDR2 (germline): SQVTM, ANQGSEA. V was cut by 4 bases and J by 3 bases, with 6 bases left in between. The length of the CDR3 is 11 residues. The CDR3: CSVVRDYGYTF. The CDR3 DNA is TGCAGCGTTGTCAGGGACTATGGCTACACCTTC.

For this clone: Other nucleotide sequences in the sample specify the same CDR3. The CDR3 protein is CSVVGGDYGYTF. The CDR3 bases are TGCAGCGTTGTCGGGGGCGACTATGGCTACACCTTC. The chain is built from TRBV29-1 and TRBJ1-2; TRBD1 might be the D (6 bases). V was cut by 4 bases and J by 3 bases, with 9 bases left in between. CDR3 length: 12 amino acids. CDR1 is SQVTM, CDR2 ANQGSEA, per germline.

V is TRBV30 and J is TRBJ1-2; maybe TRBD1 (6 bases). The germline gives CDR1 GTSNPN, CDR2 SVGIG (reference sequence). There are 12 residues in the CDR3. V was pared by 6 bases and J by 4 bases, with 12 bases between. The CDR3 protein is CACEQGLYGYTF. The DNA of the CDR3 is TGTGCCTGTGAACAGGGACTCTATGGCTACACCTTC. The whole variable domain, filled in from reference TRBV30 and TRBJ1-2, reads SQTIHQWPATLVQPVGSPLSLECTVEGTSNPNLYWYRQAAGRGLQLLFYSVGIGQISSEVPQNLSASRPQDRQFILSSKKLLLSDSGFYLCACEQGLYGYTFGSGTRLTVV.

This clone was recorded a few times. The CDR3 loop reads CASSHGRSPPYEQYF. In nucleotides, the CDR3 is TGCGCCAGCAGCCATGGGAGGTCACCTCCTTACGAGCAGTACTTC. This chain uses TRBV4-1 with TRBJ2-7; maybe TRBD2 (6 bases). This CDR3 region has 15 residues. Germline V gene lookup returns CDR1 MGHRA and CDR2 YSYEKL. Trimming stripped 3 bases from V and 4 bases from J, with 16 bases between.

This clone was detected only a few times. The V call is TRBV23-1, the J call TRBJ2-2, with a weak D call TRBD2 (6 bases). TRBV23-1 counts as an open reading frame of uncertain function. Deletions cut 0 bases from V and 2 bases from J, with 13 bases between. This CDR3 has 17 residues. CDR3 coding DNA: TGCGCCAGCAGTCAATCGCTGGGACTGAAAAACACCGGGGAGCTGTTTTTT. Encoded protein: CASSQSLGLKNTGELFF.

Details on this clone: The same CDR3 can be traced to other DNA sequences in this sample. The chain is built from TRBV5-1 and TRBJ2-5, with 8 bases fitting TRBD1. Germline V lookup: CDR1 SGHRS, CDR2 YFSETQ. The ends lost 4 bases at V and 2 bases at J; junction bases unmatched: 4. CDR3 length: 14 residues. This CDR3 reads CASSLGTGQETQYF. For the CDR3, the DNA is TGCGCCAGCAGCCTTGGGACAGGACAAGAGACCCAGTACTTC.

The J gene is TRBJ2-3, the V gene TRBV25-1; D remains ambiguous. The CDR3 length is 16 residues. Trimming left V 5 bases short and J 0 bases short, with 15 bases between. Germline V gives CDR1 MGHDK, CDR2 SYGVNS. CDR3 amino acids: CASSPPRGASTDTQYF. DNA for the CDR3: TGTGCCAGCAGTCCCCCCCGCGGCGCTAGCACAGATACGCAGTATTTT.

The chain combines TRBV7-6 with TRBJ2-3, with TRBD2 matching 10 bases. There are 15 residues in the CDR3. Germline V gives CDR1 SGHVS, CDR2 FNYEAQ. The V segment lost 5 bases and the J segment 5 bases; nucleotides outside the gene matches: 7. CDR3 sequence (DNA): TGTGCCAGCAGCACCACTAGCGGGGATTTAGATACGCAGTATTTT. Translating gives CASSTTSGDLDTQYF.

This sequence joins TRBV6-1 and TRBJ2-3; D perhaps matches TRBD1 (6 bases). Germline CDR1 is MNHNS and CDR2 is SASEGT. Trimming shortened V by 5 bases and J by 1 base, and 13 bases separated the two germline ends. CDR3 length: 15 amino acids. CDR3 nucleotide sequence: TGTGCCAGCAGTTTACAGGGATGGGGCACAGATACGCAGTATTTT. Translated: CASSLQGWGTDTQYF.

V and J are TRBV7-2 and TRBJ2-7, with unresolved D. This CDR3 spans 12 amino acids. V was shortened by 3 bases and J by 5 bases, with 8 bases between the two germline ends. Per germline, CDR1 SGHTA and CDR2 FQGNSA. CDR3 in DNA: TGTGCCAGCAGCTTTGGTAGGAACGAGCAGTACTTC. Encoded protein: CASSFGRNEQYF.

The chain combines TRBV5-6 with TRBJ1-5; the D is unclear. Trimming left V 0 bases short and J 11 bases short, with 18 bases between. CDR1 is SGHDT and CDR2 is YYEEEE in the germline V gene. The CDR3 extends over 15 amino acids. CDR3 sequence: CASSLGGREKLAQHF. In nucleotides, the CDR3 is TGTGCCAGCAGCTTGGGAGGACGGGAAAAATTGGCCCAGCATTTT.

This clone was observed a few times. The V and J genes are TRBV30 and TRBJ1-6; the D gene is possibly TRBD1 (5 bases). Germline V gene lookup returns CDR1 GTSNPN and CDR2 SVGIG (reference sequence). This CDR3 is 11 amino acids long. This CDR3 reads CGNGGPSPLHF. The CDR3 coding sequence is TGTGGAAATGGGGGTCCTTCACCCCTCCACTTT.

The chain recombines TRBV9 with TRBJ2-3; D could derive from TRBD1 or TRBD2 (5 bases each). This CDR3 is 15 amino acids long. CDR1 is SGDLS and CDR2 is YYNGEE in the germline V gene. Trimming removed 3 bases from V and 2 bases from J, with 13 bases in between. In DNA form, the CDR3 reads TGTGCCAGCAGCGCAACCCCAGGGACCACAGATACGCAGTATTTT. Encoded protein: CASSATPGTTDTQYF.

The chain carries TRBV5-6 and TRBJ2-4; maybe TRBD2 (6 bases). V was trimmed by 5 bases and J by 3 bases, leaving 18 bases between them. This CDR3 contains 16 residues. Germline loops: CDR1 SGHDT, CDR2 YYEEEE. The CDR3 sequence: CASRTKGGEIKNIQYF. DNA of the CDR3: TGTGCCAGCAGGACTAAAGGAGGGGAAATCAAAAACATTCAGTACTTC.

This clone was seen more than once but under ten times. This rearrangement joins TRBV7-6 to TRBJ2-5; 12 bases agree with TRBD1. Germline assignment: CDR1 SGHVS and CDR2 FNYEAQ. The CDR3 extends over 16 amino acids. With 7 bases clipped from V and 5 bases from J, the junction kept 11 bases outside the gene matches. The CDR3 loop reads CASTLTGQGAGETQYF. CDR3 nucleotides: TGTGCCAGCACCCTTACGGGACAGGGGGCAGGGGAGACCCAGTACTTC.

This sequence joins TRBV18 and TRBJ2-3; D not resolved. The CDR3 runs 12 residues. The germline V gene has CDR1 KGHSH and CDR2 LQKENI. Trimming shortened V by 4 bases and J by 4 bases, and 6 bases separated the two germline ends. CDR3 sequence: CASSREPDTQYF. The CDR3 bases are TGTGCCAGCTCACGAGAGCCAGATACGCAGTATTTT.

This clone was counted a few times. This rearrangement joins TRBV7-2 to TRBJ2-5; possible D gene TRBD2, 5 bases. Trimming cost V 3 bases and J 4 bases, with 18 bases left between them. This CDR3 is built from 16 residues. Germline CDR1 is SGHTA and CDR2 is FQGNSA. The CDR3 region is CASSFLSIGVRETQYF. CDR3 nucleotides: TGTGCCAGCAGCTTTCTTTCAATCGGGGTCAGAGAGACCCAGTACTTC.

The chain uses TRBV7-9 and TRBJ2-7; TRBD2 matches 11 bases. The CDR3 runs to 14 residues. J was trimmed by 5 bases and V by 7 bases; bases with no gene match: 7. CDR1 is SEHNR, CDR2 FQNEAQ, per germline (reference sequence). The CDR3 here is CASTSTSGRDEQYF. In DNA, the CDR3 is TGTGCCAGCACGAGTACTAGCGGGAGAGACGAGCAGTACTTC.

V usage is TRBV6-5 and J usage is TRBJ1-6; 7 bases line up with TRBD1. CDR3 size: 14 residues. V dropped 6 bases and J dropped 12; count of bases not matched to a gene: 11. CDR1 is MNHEY and CDR2 is SVGAGI in the germline V gene. CDR3 loop: CASRATGTSRPLHF. The CDR3 bases are TGTGCCAGCAGAGCGACAGGGACGTCTCGACCCCTCCACTTT.

J is TRBJ2-5 and V is TRBV5-1, with D perhaps matching TRBD1 (5 bases). This CDR3 is built from 13 residues. Trimming stripped 4 bases from V and 3 bases from J, with 10 bases between. Germline CDR1 SGHRS, CDR2 YFSETQ. As DNA, the CDR3 is TGCGCCAGCAGCCAGGACACGGAAGAGACCCAGTACTTC. This codes for CASSQDTEETQYF.

This clone turned up a few times. The V gene is TRBV29-1, the J gene TRBJ2-1, with D possibly called TRBD1 or TRBD2 (5 bases each). V was trimmed by 2 bases and J by 8 bases, leaving 13 bases between them. CDR3 length: 13 amino acids. Germline CDR1 SQVTM, CDR2 ANQGSEA. The CDR3 sequence: CSVESMGRDEQFF. CDR3 coding DNA: TGCAGCGTTGAATCAATGGGGCGGGATGAGCAGTTCTTC.

The chain joins TRBV30 to TRBJ1-6; D is uncertain. The CDR3 runs 12 residues. Per the germline V gene, CDR1 is GTSNPN and CDR2 is SVGIG (reference sequence). Between the trimmed V and J ends, which lost 1 base and 9 bases, there was a span of 7 bases. CDR3 sequence (DNA): TGTGCCTGGAGTGAAAGAGGTTCACCCCTCCACTTT. Translating gives CAWSERGSPLHF.

The V gene is TRBV14, the J gene TRBJ2-1, with a tentative D call TRBD1 (5 bases). Germline V gene sequence: CDR1 SGHDN, CDR2 FVKESK. Trimming shortened V by 1 base and J by 9 bases, and 13 bases separated the two germline ends. The CDR3 consists of 14 residues. DNA of the CDR3: TGTGCCAGCAGCCAAGCCAAGGGGCGCAGTGAGCAGTTCTTC. As protein: CASSQAKGRSEQFF.